Listed below are T cell receptor beta chains from one sample, sequenced in a study of siplizumab effects on memory and regulatory T cells. The protocol was immunoSEQ multiplex PCR, while the TCRdb copy is restricted to in-frame clones and leaves out a portion. The table shows over 100,000 clones, with 92% occurring only once. The sequenced sample consisted of Tregs sorted from blood. The receptor set was obtained from a human donor in good health. Both conserved end residues are part of each CDR3. The D gene is left open where the match is weak. Size is omitted from some rows. Given values are once, few, many or a class for expanded clones.

TRBJ2-7,TRBV27,NA,NA,TGTGCCAGCAGTTTCGTCCCGAGGAGTATGTACGAGCAGTACTTC,CASSFVPRSMYEQYF
TRBJ1-1,TRBV7-9,NA,NA,TGTGCCAGCAGCTTATTTAGGGCCCAGGACACTGAAGCTTTCTTT,CASSLFRAQDTEAFF
TRBJ2-2,TRBV5-1,NA,TRBD2,TGCGCCAGCAGCTCGGGTGGCGGGGGAATTGGCGGGGAGCTGTTTTTT,CASSSGGGGIGGELFF
TRBJ1-1,TRBV7-2,NA,TRBD1,TGTGCCAGCAGCTTACAGGGGGGCACTGAAGCTTTCTTT,CASSLQGGTEAFF
TRBJ1-2,TRBV11-2,NA,TRBD1,TGTGCCAGCAGCTTAGAATACAGGGGTAACTATGGCTACACCTTC,CASSLEYRGNYGYTF
TRBJ2-7,TRBV2,NA,TRBD1,TGTGCCAGCAGTGGGGACAGTTACGAGCAGTACTTC,CASSGDSYEQYF
TRBJ2-7,TRBV5-6,NA,TRBD2,TGTGCCAGCAGCGCTGGGGGGAGGGTGAGCTACGAGCAGTACTTC,CASSAGGRVSYEQYF
TRBJ2-7,TRBV10-2,NA,NA,TGCGCCAGCAGCCTCAACGGGGGATCCTACGAGCAGTACTTC,CASSLNGGSYEQYF
TRBJ1-2,TRBV6-8,NA,NA,TGTGCCAGCAGCCCAGAGGATGGCTACACCTTC,CASSPEDGYTF
TRBJ2-3,TRBV28,few,NA,TGTGCCAGCAGCCCGGGGGCTACCCACACAGATACGCAGTATTTT,CASSPGATHTDTQYF
TRBJ2-3,TRBV27,NA,NA,TGTGCCAGCTATAATAGAGCCTCTTCGTGGGGTACAGATACGCAGTATTTT,CASYNRASSWGTDTQYF
TRBJ2-3,TRBV9,NA,NA,TGTGCCAGCAGCGTAGACCCCCGTGCAGATACGCAGTATTTT,CASSVDPRADTQYF
TRBJ1-3,TRBV7-9,NA,NA,TGTGCCAGCAGCTTTTCCATAAGTCCCGGAAACACCATATATTTT,CASSFSISPGNTIYF
TRBJ1-1,TRBV10-1,NA,NA,TGCGCCAGCAGTAAACAGGGAAACACTGAAGCTTTCTTT,CASSKQGNTEAFF
TRBJ1-2,TRBV7-2,NA,NA,TGTGCCAGCAGCTTAGCGTCCATTAGTTTTAACTATGGCTACACCTTC,CASSLASISFNYGYTF
TRBJ2-7,TRBV15,NA,NA,TGTGCCACCAGCAGAGACAGGGTCTACGAGCAGTACTTC,CATSRDRVYEQYF
TRBJ1-5,TRBV30,once,NA,TGTGCCTGGACCGGCGGACCCCGTCAGCCCCAGCATTTT,CAWTGGPRQPQHF
TRBJ1-1,TRBV21-1,NA,NA,TGTGCCAGCAGCAAAGTGGCGGGGTGCTCTGAAGCTTTCTTT,CASSKVAGCSEAFF
TRBJ2-1,TRBV7-9,NA,TRBD2,TGTGCCAGCAGCTTAGCTGGCGAGCGGGGGGGCCTTGAGCAGTTCTTC,CASSLAGERGGLEQFF
TRBJ2-5,TRBV7-2,NA,NA,TGTGCCAGCAGCTTACAGGGCAGGGGAGCCCAAGAGACCCAGTACTTC,CASSLQGRGAQETQYF
TRBJ2-7,TRBV19,NA,NA,TGTGCCAGTAGTCCACGTTCAGGGTCGGAGCAGTACTTC,CASSPRSGSEQYF
TRBJ2-4,TRBV19,NA,TRBD2,TGTGCCAGTAGTAATAGCGGGAGATCGGACATTCAGTACTTC,CASSNSGRSDIQYF
TRBJ2-1,TRBV29-1,NA,NA,TGCAGCGTTGAACCGGGGGCTAATGAGCAGTTCTTC,CSVEPGANEQFF
TRBJ2-5,TRBV11-1,NA,TRBD1,TGTGCCAGCAGCCCCCAGGACAGGGGGCCTCAAGAGACCCAGTACTTC,CASSPQDRGPQETQYF
TRBJ2-6,TRBV7-9,NA,NA,TGTGCCAGCAGCTTGGGGGTTCGCTCTGGGGCCAACGTCCTGACTTTC,CASSLGVRSGANVLTF
TRBJ2-1,TRBV9,NA,NA,TGTGCCAGCAGCCCTGACAATCGGGCTGGGGAGCAGTTCTTC,CASSPDNRAGEQFF
TRBJ1-2,TRBV19,NA,NA,TGTGCCAGTAGTATAGAGACCTACTATGGCTACACCTTC,CASSIETYYGYTF
TRBJ1-5,TRBV5-4,once,NA,TGTGCCAGCAGCCTACAGGGAAACAATCAGCCCCAGCATTTT,CASSLQGNNQPQHF
TRBJ2-2,TRBV11-3,NA,NA,TGTGCCAGCAGTACAGTCAACACCGGGGAGCTGTTTTTT,CASSTVNTGELFF
TRBJ1-6,TRBV6-5,NA,TRBD1,TGTGCCAGCAGTTCGGATCGGGACAGGTTTAATTCACCCCTCCACTTT,CASSSDRDRFNSPLHF
TRBJ2-7,TRBV5-6,once,TRBD2,TGTGCCAGCAGCTTAAGCACTAGCGGGAGGGCCAGGTACGAGCAGTACTTC,CASSLSTSGRARYEQYF
TRBJ2-5,TRBV27,NA,TRBD2,TGTGCCAGCAGTCTACGAGGGACTAGTGGGGAGACCCAGTACTTC,CASSLRGTSGETQYF
TRBJ1-1,TRBV25-1,once,NA,TGTGCCAGCTCCCGACAAGGGAACACTGAAGCTTTCTTT,CASSRQGNTEAFF
TRBJ1-1,TRBV5-1,once,NA,TGCGCCAGCAGCTTGGTAGGGGGGATGAACACTGAAGCTTTCTTT,CASSLVGGMNTEAFF
TRBJ2-7,TRBV27,NA,TRBD1,TGTGCCAGCAGTTCGGGGACAGAGACCTACGAGCAGTACTTC,CASSSGTETYEQYF
TRBJ2-7,TRBV12-5,NA,TRBD2,TGTGCTAGTGGTTCCCCCCGGGAGGGCCCCAAATACGAGCAGTACTTC,CASGSPREGPKYEQYF
TRBJ1-4,TRBV9,once,TRBD1,TGTGCCAGCAGCGCGCGTAACAGGGGTAACAATGAAAAACTGTTTTTT,CASSARNRGNNEKLFF
TRBJ2-5,TRBV23-1,NA,NA,TGCGCCAGCAGTCAGCTCTCTGCGTCAGAGACCCAGTACTTC,CASSQLSASETQYF
TRBJ2-5,TRBV7-8,NA,NA,TGTGCCAGCAGTCGGACAGTCCCAGGGGCCCAGTACTTC,CASSRTVPGAQYF
TRBJ2-7,TRBV5-1,once,NA,TGCGCCAGCAGCTTGGGGGCTAGTACGTACGAGCAGTACTTC,CASSLGASTYEQYF
TRBJ2-5,TRBV6-5,once,NA,TGTGCCAGCAGTTTTGACTTATCCCAAGAGACCCAGTACTTC,CASSFDLSQETQYF
TRBJ2-1,TRBV2,NA,NA,TGTGCCAGCAGGGGGGATTACAATGAGCAGTTCTTC,CASRGDYNEQFF
TRBJ1-6,TRBV6-6,NA,TRBD1,TGTGCCAGCACCTGGGACAGTCAGAATTCACCCCTCCACTTT,CASTWDSQNSPLHF
TRBJ2-3,TRBV5-4,NA,TRBD1,TGTGCCAGCAGCTTGTTGGGTGGACAGGGCCATAGAACGCAGTATTTT,CASSLLGGQGHRTQYF
TRBJ2-2,TRBV6-4,NA,NA,TGTGCCAGCAGTGACCCGAACACCGGGGAGCTGTTTTTT,CASSDPNTGELFF
TRBJ2-2,TRBV7-9,NA,NA,TGTGCCAGCAGGCCTCAACGGACTCAAAACACCGGGGAGCTGTTTTTT,CASRPQRTQNTGELFF
TRBJ2-3,TRBV10-3,NA,NA,TGTGCCATCAGTGACGCAAAGGCCGAAGATACGCAGTATTTT,CAISDAKAEDTQYF
TRBJ2-1,TRBV5-1,NA,NA,TGCGCCAGCAGGTTGAGGGGTATGCAGTTCTTC,CASRLRGMQFF